This paragraph covers one T cell receptor beta chain sequence. Authors' processing steps: Nucleated cell number was recorded as an estimate derived from reference gene primer amplification. TCRdb keeps only in-frame clones here, not all; method: immunoSEQ multiplex PCR. The V and J calls and clone size are taken from that table; D and trimming were inferred from the DNA. The table includes about 120,000 clones, 80% detected once. This sample was taken from a study of blood T cell repertoires in COVID-19. Study-level information: Collection of acute and convalescent COVID-19 samples took place in the United States, Italy and Spain. In each case, the material was cDNA or gDNA derived from T cells, B-cell-depleted T cells, or PBMCs.

Germline assignment: CDR1 SGDLS and CDR2 YYNGEE. Between the trimmed V and J ends, which lost 0 bases and 3 bases, there was a span of 9 bases. There are 15 residues in the CDR3. This receptor was identified in a man in his fifties or sixties with active or convalescent COVID-19. This chain connects TRBV9 to TRBJ1-4, with D unclear. The sequenced sample consisted of peripheral blood. The CDR3 is CASSVGPRANEKLFF. The CDR3 bases are TGTGCCAGCAGCGTAGGCCCGAGGGCTAATGAAAAACTGTTTTTT.